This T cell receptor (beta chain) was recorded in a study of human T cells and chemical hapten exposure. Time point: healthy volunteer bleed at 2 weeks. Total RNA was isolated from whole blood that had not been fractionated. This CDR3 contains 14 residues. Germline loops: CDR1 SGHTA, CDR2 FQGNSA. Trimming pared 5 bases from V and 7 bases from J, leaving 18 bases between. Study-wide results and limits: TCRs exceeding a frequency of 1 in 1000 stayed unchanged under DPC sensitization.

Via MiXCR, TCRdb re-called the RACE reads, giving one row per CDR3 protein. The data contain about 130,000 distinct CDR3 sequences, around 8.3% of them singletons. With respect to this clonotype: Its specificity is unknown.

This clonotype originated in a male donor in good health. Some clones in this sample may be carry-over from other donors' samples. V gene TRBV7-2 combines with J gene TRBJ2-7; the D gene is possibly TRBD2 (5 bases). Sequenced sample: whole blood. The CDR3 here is CASSPRTGIWEQYF. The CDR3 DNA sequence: TGTGCCAGCAGCCCACGGACTGGGATTTGGGAGCAGTACTTC.